This T cell receptor beta chain appears in the sequencing data of a study of T cell repertoires in cytomegalovirus infection. TCRdb ran MiXCR on the reads and lists one entry per CDR3 protein. The data hold a few hundred thousand distinct CDR3 sequences, with about 35% observed a single time. As for this clonotype: What it binds is unknown.

In germline, CDR1 is SGHTA, CDR2 FQGNSA. This CDR3 region has 14 residues. J gave up 5 bases and V 1 base, and 4 bases lay outside the gene matches. Whole-study results and caveats: In two of eight donors, the top clonotype was HLA-C-restricted CMV-specific.

The source material was cultured PBMCs, sampled from culture after CMV antigen stimulation. V and J are TRBV7-2 and TRBJ2-5; TRBD2 aligns across 7 bases. This sequence was found in a human donor in good health (CMV status not recorded). Some clones in this sample may be carry-over from other donors' samples. The CDR3 nucleotides are TGTGCCAGCAGCTTAGAAGCGGGATGGGAGACCCAGTACTTC. Residues: CASSLEAGWETQYF.